Below are 21 T cell receptor beta chains sequenced from a single sample in a study of shared clonotypes between healthy human individuals. Measured with immunoSEQ multiplex PCR; TCRdb has only the in-frame clones, and not every one. Among roughly 660,000 clones listed, 80% to 95% were seen once. Material: memory CD8+ T cells from PBMCs. Described subset: CD45RO+ cells pooled with CCR7-negative TemRA cells. These receptors all stem from a man between 18 and 35 years old in good health. Some clones in this sample may be carry-over from other donors' samples.

The chain has TRBV7-3 and TRBJ2-2; D gene unclear. CDR1 and CDR2 (germline): SGHTA, FQGTGA. V shed 2 bases and J shed 6 bases, with 7 bases lying between them. The CDR3 sequence is 13 residues long. CDR3 amino acids: CASSLESSGELFF. CDR3 coding DNA: TGTGCCAGCAGCTTAGAATCTTCCGGGGAGCTGTTTTTT.

The chain joins TRBV28 to TRBJ1-1, with D unresolved. Per the germline V gene, CDR1 is MDHEN and CDR2 is SYDVKM. The CDR3 is 13 amino acids. V gave up 1 base and J gave up 5 bases, with 8 bases separating them. CDR3 nucleotide sequence: TGTGCCAGCAGTTTATTGTTGAGTACTGAAGCTTTCTTT. This translates into CASSLLLSTEAFF.

The chain is built from TRBV28 and TRBJ2-1; unclear D gene. The germline V gene encodes CDR1 MDHEN and CDR2 SYDVKM. The CDR3 has 14 residues. V shed 6 bases and J shed 3 bases, with 12 bases lying between them. CDR3 region: CASRRSEDYNEQFF. The CDR3 DNA reads as TGTGCCAGCAGGCGTTCGGAAGACTACAATGAGCAGTTCTTC.

The J gene is TRBJ2-7, the V gene TRBV19; D might be TRBD1 (5 bases). The germline gives CDR1 LNHDA, CDR2 SQIVND (reference sequence). Deletions cut 3 bases from V and 1 base from J, with 13 bases between. The CDR3 has 15 amino acids. The CDR3: CASSIGRGLSYEQYF. Here the CDR3 DNA reads TGTGCCAGTAGTATCGGTAGGGGCCTTTCCTACGAGCAGTACTTC.

The chain has TRBV28 and TRBJ1-5, with D possibly matching TRBD1 (6 bases). The CDR3 runs to 14 residues. Germline V gives CDR1 MDHEN, CDR2 SYDVKM. V dropped 6 bases and J dropped 7 bases, with 16 bases sitting between them. The CDR3 protein is CASSQRGGGQPQHF. The CDR3 region has the DNA TGTGCCAGCAGCCAACGAGGGGGAGGCCAGCCCCAGCATTTT.

The chain combines TRBV27 with TRBJ2-5; no definite D call. The DNA end favors TRBJ2-7, so the J call may be wrong. CDR1 and CDR2 from the germline V gene are MNHEY and SMNVEV (reference sequence). This CDR3 region has 14 residues. CDR3 sequence: CASSPIGSLYEQYF. The CDR3 nucleotides are TGTGCCAGCAGTCCAATCGGGTCGCTCTACGAGCAGTACTTC.

This rearrangement joins TRBV28 to TRBJ1-1; perhaps TRBD1 as D (5 bases). V was clipped by 2 bases and J by 4 bases, with 11 bases between them. From germline, CDR1 is MDHEN and CDR2 SYDVKM. CDR3 length: 14 residues. The CDR3 bases are TGTGCCAGCAGTTTAGAGGGGCGGGTCACTGAAGCTTTCTTT. It specifies CASSLEGRVTEAFF. The full variable domain, its missing parts supplied by reference TRBV28 and TRBJ1-1, is DVKVTQSSRYLVKRTGEKVFLECVQDMDHENMFWYRQDPGLGLRLIYFSYDVKMKEKGDIPEGYSVSREKKERFSLILESASTNQTSMYLCASSLEGRVTEAFFGQGTRLTVV.

The CDR3 spells CATSVGRASNQPQHF. For the CDR3, the DNA is TGTGCCACCAGCGTTGGCAGGGCGAGCAATCAGCCCCAGCATTTT. The chain has TRBV15 and TRBJ1-5; possibly TRBD1 for D (5 bases). V lost 5 bases, J lost 1 base, and 12 bases lay in between. The length of the CDR3 is 15 residues. Per germline, CDR1 LNHNV and CDR2 YYDKDF (reference sequence).

The chain joins TRBV7-9 to TRBJ1-1, with D unclear. CDR1 and CDR2 (germline): SEHNR, FQNEAQ (reference sequence). V shed 4 bases and J shed 3 bases, with 9 bases lying between them. The CDR3 has 13 residues. DNA for the CDR3: TGTGCCAGCAGCTCCCCGTTTTACACTGAAGCTTTCTTT. The encoded protein is CASSSPFYTEAFF.

A few counts support this clone. Different DNA sequences within this sample yield the same CDR3. V gene TRBV28 combines with J gene TRBJ2-7; D remains ambiguous. CDR3 length: 11 residues. Germline loops: CDR1 MDHEN, CDR2 SYDVKM. The V end was cut by 3 bases, the J end by 3 bases, with 3 bases between. In nucleotides, the CDR3 is TGTGCCAGCAGTTTTGGCTACGAGCAGTACTTC. Its protein is CASSFGYEQYF.

The chain recombines TRBV28 with TRBJ2-7, with D maybe TRBD2 (6 bases). V was clipped by 7 bases and J by 3 bases, with 16 bases between them. CDR3 length: 14 amino acids. Germline-derived CDR1 and CDR2 are MDHEN and SYDVKM. DNA for the CDR3: TGTGCCAGCACCTTATTTAGCGGTAGCTACGAGCAGTACTTC. Protein sequence: CASTLFSGSYEQYF.

This chain connects TRBV27 to TRBJ2-6; no firm D call. Germline V CDR1 and CDR2: MNHEY, SMNVEV (reference sequence). Trimming pared 2 bases from V and 1 base from J, leaving 15 bases between. There are 18 residues in the CDR3. CDR3 residues: CASSLKVGVGSGANVLTF. CDR3 sequence (DNA): TGTGCCAGCAGTTTAAAGGTCGGCGTAGGGTCTGGGGCCAACGTCCTGACTTTC.

J is TRBJ2-7 and V is TRBV29-1; D ambiguous. Germline V gives CDR1 SQVTM, CDR2 ANQGSEA. The CDR3 loop spans 11 amino acids. V was cut by 6 bases and J by 6 bases, with 12 bases left in between. The CDR3 DNA is TGCAGCGTCCACTACAAGGGCGAGCAGTACTTC. It translates to CSVHYKGEQYF.

The J gene is TRBJ2-7, the V gene TRBV19, with a tentative D call TRBD2 (5 bases). CDR1 LNHDA and CDR2 SQIVND come from the germline V gene (reference sequence). The CDR3 sequence is 15 residues long. The V and J ends lost 5 bases and 0 bases respectively, with 14 bases between them. The CDR3 here is CASSLPAAFSYEQYF. In nucleotides, the CDR3 is TGTGCCAGTAGTCTCCCAGCGGCCTTCTCCTACGAGCAGTACTTC.

This clone has ten or more counts. This rearrangement joins TRBV4-2 to TRBJ2-7, with 9 bases lining up with TRBD2. The CDR3 covers 17 residues. The V gene's germline CDR1 is LGHNA and CDR2 YNFKEQ. V was clipped by 0 bases and J by 3 bases; unmatched bases: 9. In nucleotides, the CDR3 is TGTGCCAGCAGCCAAGAAGATAGGGCGGGAGGGGTCTACGAGCAGTACTTC. Protein: CASSQEDRAGGVYEQYF.

The chain couples TRBV27 to TRBJ2-5; 7 bases are shared with TRBD2. Trimming at V came to 6 bases and at J to 3 bases, leaving 10 bases not matched to a gene. Germline loops: CDR1 MNHEY, CDR2 SMNVEV (reference sequence). CDR3 size: 15 residues. CDR3 nucleotide sequence: TGTGCCAGCAGCCTACTAATGAGCGGGAAAGAGACCCAGTACTTC. This encodes CASSLLMSGKETQYF.

V usage is TRBV7-8 and J usage is TRBJ1-1; no definite D call. Germline V gene sequence: CDR1 SGHVS, CDR2 FQNEAQ. This CDR3 is 13 amino acids long. The ends were cut back, 1 base at V and 11 bases at J, with 14 bases in the middle. DNA for the CDR3: TGTGCCAGCAGCTTAGTCGGGCCATCGGATGCTTTCTTT. Its protein is CASSLVGPSDAFF.

The chain uses TRBV7-9 and TRBJ2-1, with 9 bases lining up with TRBD1. V trimming: 5 bases; J trimming: 7 bases; junction bases outside the gene matches: 12. Germline lookup yields CDR1 SEHNR and CDR2 FQNEAQ (reference sequence). The CDR3 loop spans 16 amino acids. CDR3: CASSQNTGGLGNEQFF. The CDR3 nucleotides are TGTGCCAGCAGCCAAAACACAGGGGGCTTGGGTAATGAGCAGTTCTTC.

V is TRBV27 and J is TRBJ1-5; TRBD1 is a possible D gene (5 bases). V was pared by 2 bases and J by 6 bases, with 14 bases between. This CDR3 has 15 residues. Per the germline V gene, CDR1 is MNHEY and CDR2 is SMNVEV (reference sequence). The CDR3 region is CASSLGRGEAQPQHF. CDR3 nucleotides: TGTGCCAGCAGTTTAGGCCGGGGGGAGGCTCAGCCCCAGCATTTT.

The chain links TRBV7-3 to TRBJ2-3, with D unclear. CDR1 is SGHTA and CDR2 is FQGTGA in the germline V gene. V was trimmed by 5 bases and J by 0 bases, leaving 12 bases between them. This CDR3 is built from 15 residues. CDR3 bases: TGTGCCAGCAGCCCAAGGCTCTCTAGCACAGATACGCAGTATTTT. Translating gives CASSPRLSSTDTQYF.

The rearrangement links TRBV6-6 to TRBJ1-2; no firm D call. The CDR3 runs 14 residues. The V end was cut by 0 bases, the J end by 2 bases, with 7 bases between. Per germline, CDR1 MNHNY and CDR2 SVGAGI (reference sequence). CDR3 sequence reads: CASSYSWGNYGYTF. The CDR3 bases are TGTGCCAGCAGTTACTCGTGGGGAAACTATGGCTACACCTTC.